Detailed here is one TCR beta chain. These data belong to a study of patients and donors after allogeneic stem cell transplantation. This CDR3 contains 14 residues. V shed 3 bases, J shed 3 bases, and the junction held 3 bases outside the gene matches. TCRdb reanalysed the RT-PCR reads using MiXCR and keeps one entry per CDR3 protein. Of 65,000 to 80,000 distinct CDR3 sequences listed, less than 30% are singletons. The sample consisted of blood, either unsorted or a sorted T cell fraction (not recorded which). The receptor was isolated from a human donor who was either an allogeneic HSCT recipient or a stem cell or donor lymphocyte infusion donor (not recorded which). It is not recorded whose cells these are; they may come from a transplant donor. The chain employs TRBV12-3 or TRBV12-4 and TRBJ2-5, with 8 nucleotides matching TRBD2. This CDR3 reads CASSLELAEETQYF. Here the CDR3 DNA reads TGTGCCAGCAGTTTGGAACTAGCGGAAGAGACCCAGTACTTC.